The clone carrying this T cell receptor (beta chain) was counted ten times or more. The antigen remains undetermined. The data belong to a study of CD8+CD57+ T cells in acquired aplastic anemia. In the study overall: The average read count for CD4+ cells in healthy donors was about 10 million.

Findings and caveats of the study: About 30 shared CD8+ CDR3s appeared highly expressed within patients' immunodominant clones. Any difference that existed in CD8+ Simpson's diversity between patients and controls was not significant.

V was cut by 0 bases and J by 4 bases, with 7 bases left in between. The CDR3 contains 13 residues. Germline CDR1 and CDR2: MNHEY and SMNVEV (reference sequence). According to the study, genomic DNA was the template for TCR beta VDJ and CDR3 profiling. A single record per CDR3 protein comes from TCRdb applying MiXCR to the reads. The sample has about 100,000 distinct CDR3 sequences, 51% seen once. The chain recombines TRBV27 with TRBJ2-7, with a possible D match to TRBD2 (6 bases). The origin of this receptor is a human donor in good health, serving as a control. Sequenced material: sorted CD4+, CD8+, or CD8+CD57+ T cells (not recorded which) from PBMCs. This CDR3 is CASSLSGGYEQYF. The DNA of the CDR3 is TGTGCCAGCAGTTTATCCGGAGGGTACGAGCAGTACTTC.